These 4 T cell receptor beta chains were sequenced from one sample in a study of T cell repertoires in cytomegalovirus infection. TCRdb processed the reads anew with MiXCR; each CDR3 protein has one entry. Of some 680,000 distinct CDR3 sequences listed, roughly a third were seen once; the top ten hold 2.8%. Sequenced input: PBMCs. Receptors were obtained from a human donor in good health (CMV status not recorded). Some clones in this sample may be carry-over from other donors' samples.

The chain's CDR3 is CAISESNRAKPEVTQYF. The CDR3 DNA sequence: TGTGCCATCAGTGAGTCGAATCGGGCCAAGCCAGAGGTGACCCAGTACTTC. The rearrangement uses TRBV10-3 and TRBJ2-5; D unresolved. The CDR3 is made up of 17 amino acids. Trimming took off 0 bases at V and 7 bases at J, with 21 bases between the two ends. Germline CDR1 ENHRY, CDR2 SYGVKD.

The chain recombines TRBV6-5 with TRBJ1-1; TRBD1 might be the D (5 bases). Trimming took off 4 bases at V and 0 bases at J, with 12 bases between the two ends. The CDR3 is 15 residues long. Germline CDR1 MNHEY, CDR2 SVGAGI. CDR3 protein: CASSSRVGMNTEAFF. CDR3 in DNA: TGTGCCAGCAGTTCCAGGGTCGGCATGAACACTGAAGCTTTCTTT.

At least ten counts were recorded for this clonotype. The rearrangement joins TRBV11-2 to TRBJ1-1, with 8 bases aligning to TRBD1. Germline CDR1 SGHAT, CDR2 FQNNGV. This CDR3 region has 16 residues. Trimming took 3 bases from V and 5 from J; bases not matched to a gene: 11. The CDR3, as DNA: TGTGCCAGCAGCTTTTGGGAGGAGACAGGGGAAACTGAAGCTTTCTTT. It is translated as CASSFWEETGETEAFF.

The CDR3 protein is CASSSVTGDYNEQFF. CDR3 coding DNA: TGTGCCAGCAGCTCGGTGACAGGGGACTACAATGAGCAGTTCTTC. The V and J genes are TRBV5-6 and TRBJ2-1; 8 bases map to TRBD1. Germline CDR1 and CDR2: SGHDT and YYEEEE. After removal of 3 bases from V and 3 bases from J, the junction contained 5 bases not matched to a gene. The CDR3 sequence is 15 residues long.